The 11 T cell receptor beta chains given below trace back to one sample, sequenced in a study of metastatic and nonmetastatic thyroid tumors. TCRdb re-called the PCR reads through MiXCR. The data show around 14,000 clones, with about 3.5% seen just once and around 30% held by the top ten. Thyroid surgery had not been preceded by any treatment in any patient. The sample taken for sequencing was tumor tissue. Receptors originate from a female donor with papillary thyroid cancer or a benign thyroid nodule (not recorded which). Some clones in this sample may be carry-over from other donors' samples.

This clone turned up a few times. With a much larger clone just one base away, this may be a read error. The chain carries TRBV25-1 and TRBJ1-2; D is unresolved. The CDR3 is 16 amino acids. Trimming left V 1 base short and J 8 bases short, with 20 bases between. The germline gives CDR1 MGHDK, CDR2 SYGVNS. The CDR3 is CASSEWGGGSRGGYTF. CDR3 bases: TGTGCCAGCAGTGAATGGGGTGGCGGGTCTCGGGGAGGCTACACCTTC.

This clone is labeled large (0.1 to 1%). This chain's CDR3 is CASSLSDYGYTF. The CDR3 DNA reads as TGTGCCAGCAGTTTGAGTGACTATGGCTACACCTTC. V usage is TRBV28 and J usage is TRBJ1-2; D is undetermined. The CDR3 spans 12 residues. Germline CDR1 is MDHEN and CDR2 is SYDVKM. Trimming took 3 bases from V and 3 from J, leaving 5 bases between them.

This clone was counted between two and nine times. The V gene is TRBV6-1, the J gene TRBJ2-7; D uncertain. Germline-derived CDR1 and CDR2 are MNHNS and SASEGT. The V end lost 6 bases, the J end lost 3 bases, and 12 bases lay between the germline ends. The CDR3 spans 13 residues. The CDR3 sequence is CASSQTPYYEQYF. The CDR3, as DNA: TGTGCCAGCAGCCAGACTCCGTACTACGAGCAGTACTTC.

This clone was seen a few times. The genes are TRBV7-8 and TRBJ1-4; D not resolved. V lost 1 base and J 3 bases, leaving 3 bases between the germline ends. The CDR3 sequence is 13 residues long. Germline values: CDR1 SGHVS, CDR2 FQNEAQ. CDR3 DNA sequence: TGTGCCAGCAGCTTAGAAGCTAATGAAAAACTGTTTTTT. Translated: CASSLEANEKLFF. Together with reference TRBV7-8 and TRBJ1-4, the CDR3 gives the full variable domain: GAGVSQSPRYKVAKRGQDVALRCDPISGHVSLFWYQQALGQGPEFLTYFQNEAQLDKSGLPSDRFFAERPEGSVSTLKIQRTQQEDSAVYLCASSLEANEKLFFGSGTQLSVL.

The table lists this clone with many counts. The sample has other DNA sequences that encode this CDR3 too. The chain is built from TRBV6-1 and TRBJ1-1; 10 bases align to TRBD1. Germline CDR1 reads MNHNS; CDR2 reads SASEGT. This CDR3 region has 15 residues. The trim removed 0 bases at V and 5 bases at J, leaving 3 bases unmatched. The CDR3 spells CASSEARTGGTEAFF. In DNA form, the CDR3 reads TGTGCCAGCAGTGAAGCTCGGACAGGGGGAACTGAAGCTTTCTTT.

The chain has TRBV6-2 or TRBV6-3 and TRBJ1-5; 8 nucleotides align to TRBD1. The germline gives CDR1 MNHEY, CDR2 SVGEGT. The CDR3 sequence is 13 residues long. V trimming: 6 bases; J trimming: 3 bases; junction bases outside the gene matches: 1. As DNA, the CDR3 is TGTGCCAGCAGGACAGGGGACAATCAGCCCCAGCATTTT. Translated, it gives CASRTGDNQPQHF.

The V gene is TRBV6-2 or TRBV6-3, the J gene TRBJ1-3; D possibly corresponds to TRBD1 (6 bases). CDR1 is MNHEY, CDR2 SVGEGT, per germline. This CDR3 has 15 amino acids. V was cut by 10 bases and J by 4 bases, with 20 bases left in between. The CDR3 nucleotides read TGTGCCACTTCACTGGACAGTCTCTCCGGAAACACCATATATTTT. This encodes CATSLDSLSGNTIYF.

This clone was recorded a few times. The chain uses TRBV6-9 and TRBJ1-1; D call uncertain. Trimming removed 3 bases from V and 6 bases from J, with 20 bases in between. The germline V gene encodes CDR1 MNHGY and CDR2 SVAAGI. The CDR3 contains 16 residues. DNA of the CDR3: TGTGCCAGCAGTTACATAAGACACAGCATCCCAGCTGAAGCTTTCTTT. The encoded protein is CASSYIRHSIPAEAFF.

This clone was observed a handful of times. The genes are TRBV20-1 and TRBJ2-1; a weak D match, TRBD2 (5 bases). This CDR3 spans 15 amino acids. Trimming left V 4 bases short and J 8 bases short, with 21 bases between. The V gene's germline CDR1 is DFQATT and CDR2 SNEGSKA (reference sequence). Here the CDR3 reads CSAKTDSFWYDEQFF. CDR3 bases: TGCAGTGCTAAGACGGACTCGTTCTGGTACGATGAGCAGTTCTTC.

Only a few counts were recorded for this clone. V usage is TRBV28 and J usage is TRBJ1-3; D may be TRBD1 (5 bases). Germline lookup yields CDR1 MDHEN and CDR2 SYDVKM. The V gene lost 6 bases and the J gene lost 0 bases, with 6 bases spanning the gap. This CDR3 is built from 13 residues. The CDR3 loop is CASRGTSGNTIYF. The CDR3 DNA reads as TGTGCCAGCAGGGGGACCTCTGGAAACACCATATATTTT.

This clone turned up a few times. The chain recombines TRBV6-5 with TRBJ2-3; TRBD2 is a possible D gene (6 bases). V was cut by 2 bases and J by 4 bases, with 7 bases left in between. This CDR3 is 13 amino acids long. CDR1 MNHEY and CDR2 SVGAGI come from the germline V gene. As DNA, the CDR3 is TGTGCCAGCAGTTACGCGGGGCCAGATACGCAGTATTTT. This translates into CASSYAGPDTQYF.